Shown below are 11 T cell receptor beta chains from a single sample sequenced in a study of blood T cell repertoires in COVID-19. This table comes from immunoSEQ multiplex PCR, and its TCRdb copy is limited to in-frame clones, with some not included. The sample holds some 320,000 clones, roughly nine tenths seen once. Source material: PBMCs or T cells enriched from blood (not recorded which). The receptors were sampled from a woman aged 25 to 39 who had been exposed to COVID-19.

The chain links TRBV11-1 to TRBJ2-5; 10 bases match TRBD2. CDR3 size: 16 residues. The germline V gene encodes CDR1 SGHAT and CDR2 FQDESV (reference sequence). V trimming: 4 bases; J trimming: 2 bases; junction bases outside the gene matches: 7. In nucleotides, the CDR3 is TGTGCCAGCAGCTCCTATAAACTAGCGGGGCAAGAGACCCAGTACTTC. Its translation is CASSSYKLAGQETQYF. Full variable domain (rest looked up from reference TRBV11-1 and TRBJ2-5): EAEVAQSPRYKITEKSQAVAFWCDPISGHATLYWYRQILGQGPELLVQFQDESVVDDSQLPKDRFSAERLKGVDSTLKIQPAELGDSAMYLCASSSYKLAGQETQYFGPGTRLLVL.

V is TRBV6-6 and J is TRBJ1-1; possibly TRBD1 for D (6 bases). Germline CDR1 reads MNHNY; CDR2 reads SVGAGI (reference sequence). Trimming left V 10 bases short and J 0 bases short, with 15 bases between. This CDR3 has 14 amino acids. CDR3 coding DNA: TGTGCCATCTTAGGACAGCCTATGAACACTGAAGCTTTCTTT. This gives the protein CAILGQPMNTEAFF.

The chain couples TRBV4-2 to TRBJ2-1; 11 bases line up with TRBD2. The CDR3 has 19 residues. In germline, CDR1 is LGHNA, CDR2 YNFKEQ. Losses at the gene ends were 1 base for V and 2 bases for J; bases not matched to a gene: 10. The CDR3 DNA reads TGTGCCAGCAGCCAAGTAAACACAGGGACTAGCGGACCCTACAATGAGCAGTTCTTC. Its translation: CASSQVNTGTSGPYNEQFF.

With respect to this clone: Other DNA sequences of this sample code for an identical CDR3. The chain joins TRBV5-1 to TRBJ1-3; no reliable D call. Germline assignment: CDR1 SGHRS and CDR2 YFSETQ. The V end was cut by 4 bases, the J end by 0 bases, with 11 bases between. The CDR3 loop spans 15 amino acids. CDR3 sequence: CASSLDWSSGNTIYF. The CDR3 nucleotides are TGCGCCAGCAGCCTCGACTGGAGCTCTGGAAACACCATATATTTT.

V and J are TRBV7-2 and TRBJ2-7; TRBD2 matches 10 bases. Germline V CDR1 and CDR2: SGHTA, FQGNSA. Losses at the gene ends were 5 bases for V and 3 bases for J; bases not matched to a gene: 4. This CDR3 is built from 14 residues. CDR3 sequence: CASSRSGGVYEQYF. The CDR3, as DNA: TGTGCCAGCAGCAGGAGCGGGGGGGTCTACGAGCAGTACTTC.

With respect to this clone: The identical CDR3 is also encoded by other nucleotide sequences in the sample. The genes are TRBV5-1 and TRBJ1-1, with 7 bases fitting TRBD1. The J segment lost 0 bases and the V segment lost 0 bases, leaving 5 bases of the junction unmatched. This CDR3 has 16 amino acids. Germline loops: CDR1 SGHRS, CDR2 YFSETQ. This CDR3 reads CASSLGQGGMNTEAFF. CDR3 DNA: TGCGCCAGCAGCTTGGGACAGGGCGGTATGAACACTGAAGCTTTCTTT.

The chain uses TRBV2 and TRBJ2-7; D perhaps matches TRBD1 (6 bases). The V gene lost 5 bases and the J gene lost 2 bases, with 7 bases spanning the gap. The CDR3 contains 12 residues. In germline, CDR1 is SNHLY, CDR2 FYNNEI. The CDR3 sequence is CASSRDTYEQYF. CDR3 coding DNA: TGTGCCAGCAGTCGGGACACCTACGAGCAGTACTTC.

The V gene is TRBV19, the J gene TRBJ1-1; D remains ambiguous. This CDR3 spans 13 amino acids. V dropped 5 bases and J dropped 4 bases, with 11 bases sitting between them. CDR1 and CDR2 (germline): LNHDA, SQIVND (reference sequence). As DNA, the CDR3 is TGTGCCAGTAGTGGTACTTCGAGCACTGAAGCTTTCTTT. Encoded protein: CASSGTSSTEAFF. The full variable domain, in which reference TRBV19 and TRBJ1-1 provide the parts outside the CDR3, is DGGITQSPKYLFRKEGQNVTLSCEQNLNHDAMYWYRQDPGQGLRLIYYSQIVNDFQKGDIAEGYSVSREKKESFPLTVTSAQKNPTAFYLCASSGTSSTEAFFGQGTRLTVV.

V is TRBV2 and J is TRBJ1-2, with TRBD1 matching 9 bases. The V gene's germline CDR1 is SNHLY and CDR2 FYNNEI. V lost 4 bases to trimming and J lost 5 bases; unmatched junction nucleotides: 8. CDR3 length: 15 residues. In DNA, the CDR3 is TGTGCCAGCAGTGTAGAGACAGGGGGAAGTTATGGCTACACCTTC. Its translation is CASSVETGGSYGYTF.

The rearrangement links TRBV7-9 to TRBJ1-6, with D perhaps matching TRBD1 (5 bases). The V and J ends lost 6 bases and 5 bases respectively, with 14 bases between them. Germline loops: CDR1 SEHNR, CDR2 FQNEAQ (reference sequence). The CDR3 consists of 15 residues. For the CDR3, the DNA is TGTGCCAGCAGTTCAGGGTGGTGGAATAATTCACCCCTCCACTTT. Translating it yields CASSSGWWNNSPLHF.

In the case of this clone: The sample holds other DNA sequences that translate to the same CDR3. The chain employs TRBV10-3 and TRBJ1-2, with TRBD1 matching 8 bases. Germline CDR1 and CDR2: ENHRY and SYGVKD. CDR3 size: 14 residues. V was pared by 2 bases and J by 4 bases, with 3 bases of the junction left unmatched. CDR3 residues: CAISEGQGRYGYTF. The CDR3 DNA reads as TGTGCCATCAGTGAGGGACAGGGCCGCTATGGCTACACCTTC.